This record looks at one T cell receptor (beta chain) sequence and its context. The antigen is undetermined. Sequencing was performed with immunoSEQ multiplex PCR; in TCRdb, only in-frame clones are kept and a portion is missing. This sample has roughly 100,000 clones, with 86% found just once. The data originate from a study of OX40 agonist ivuxolimab in advanced cancers. General study findings and limits: Patients with a partial response at 0.1-3.0 mg/kg had among the lowest clonal expansion.

V trimming: 4 bases; J trimming: 8 bases; junction bases outside the gene matches: 11. Germline-derived CDR1 and CDR2 are GTSNPN and SVGIG (reference sequence). This CDR3 comprises 14 residues. The specimen comprised CD4+ or CD8+ T cells sorted from blood, sampled in a trial of the OX40 agonist ivuxolimab. The sequence was collected from an adult with an advanced solid tumor such as melanoma, head and neck, liver or kidney cancer. The chain carries TRBV30 and TRBJ1-1; the match to TRBD1 covers 9 bases. CDR3 DNA sequence: TGTGCCTGGAACCCCGGGACAGGGAAAGTGGAAGCTTTCTTT. Translated, it gives CAWNPGTGKVEAFF.